The clone carrying this T cell receptor (beta chain) was recorded a few times. TCRdb used MiXCR to call clones anew from the PCR reads. The table has over 15,000 clones, 23% seen once. This sample was taken from a study of metastatic and nonmetastatic thyroid tumors. The CDR3 sequence is 13 residues long. Germline values: CDR1 SGHRS, CDR2 YFSETQ. V was clipped by 1 base and J by 9 bases, with 8 bases between them. No treatment had been given to any patient before thyroid surgery. The specimen sequenced was tumor tissue. The chain uses TRBV5-1 and TRBJ1-6, with D uncertain. This sequence originates from a female donor with papillary thyroid cancer or a benign thyroid nodule (not recorded which). Some clones in this sample may be carry-over from other donors' samples. This chain's CDR3 is CASSLLGPSPLHF. DNA for the CDR3: TGCGCCAGCAGCTTGCTTGGGCCTTCACCCCTCCACTTT.